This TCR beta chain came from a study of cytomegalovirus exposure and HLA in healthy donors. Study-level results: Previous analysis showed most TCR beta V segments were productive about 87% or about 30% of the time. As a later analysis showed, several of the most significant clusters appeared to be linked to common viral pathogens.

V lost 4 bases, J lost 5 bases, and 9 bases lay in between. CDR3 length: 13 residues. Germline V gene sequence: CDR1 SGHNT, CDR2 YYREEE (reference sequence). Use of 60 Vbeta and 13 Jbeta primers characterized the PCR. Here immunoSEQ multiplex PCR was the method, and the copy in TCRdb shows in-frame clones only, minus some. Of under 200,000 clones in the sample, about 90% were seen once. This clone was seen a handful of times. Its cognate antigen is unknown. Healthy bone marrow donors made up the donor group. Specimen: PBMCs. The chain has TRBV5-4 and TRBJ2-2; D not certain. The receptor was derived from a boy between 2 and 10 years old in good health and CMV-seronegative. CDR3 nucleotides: TGTGCCAGCAGCGACACGTCGACCGGGGAGCTGTTTTTT. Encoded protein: CASSDTSTGELFF.